The clone carrying this T cell receptor (beta chain) was picked up one time. Unmatched junction bases numbered 8, after V lost 6 bases and J lost 4 bases. The CDR3 loop spans 15 amino acids. CDR1 SGHVS and CDR2 FQNEAQ come from the germline V gene. Generated by immunoSEQ multiplex PCR, the TCRdb table keeps only in-frame clones and is missing some. The table lists around 120,000 clones, roughly nine tenths of them singletons, with roughly 14% in the top ten. These data come from a study of PD-1 blockade in mismatch repair-deficient tumors. TCRs were sequenced from a few patients responding to pembrolizumab.

The chain combines TRBV7-8 with TRBJ1-2, with 10 positions matching TRBD1. This TCR came from an adult with mismatch repair-deficient cancer. Sequenced material: peripheral blood, taken 44 weeks after starting pembrolizumab. The CDR3 protein is CASRGTGAQIYGYTF. The CDR3 DNA follows: TGTGCCAGCAGAGGGACAGGGGCGCAGATCTATGGCTACACCTTC. Supplemented by reference TRBV7-8 and TRBJ1-2, the full variable domain reads GAGVSQSPRYKVAKRGQDVALRCDPISGHVSLFWYQQALGQGPEFLTYFQNEAQLDKSGLPSDRFFAERPEGSVSTLKIQRTQQEDSAVYLCASRGTGAQIYGYTFGSGTRLTVV.